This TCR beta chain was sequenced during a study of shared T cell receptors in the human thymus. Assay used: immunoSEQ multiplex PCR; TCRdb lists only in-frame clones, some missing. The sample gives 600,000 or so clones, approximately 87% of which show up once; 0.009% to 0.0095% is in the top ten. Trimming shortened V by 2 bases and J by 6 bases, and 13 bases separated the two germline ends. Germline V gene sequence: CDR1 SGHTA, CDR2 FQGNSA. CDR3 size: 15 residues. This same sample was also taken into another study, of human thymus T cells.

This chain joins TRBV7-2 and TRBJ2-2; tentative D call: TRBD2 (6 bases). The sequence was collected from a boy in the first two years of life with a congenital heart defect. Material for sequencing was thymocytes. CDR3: CASSLRRAGSGELFF. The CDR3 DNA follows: TGTGCCAGCAGCTTACGGAGAGCGGGCTCCGGGGAGCTGTTTTTT.